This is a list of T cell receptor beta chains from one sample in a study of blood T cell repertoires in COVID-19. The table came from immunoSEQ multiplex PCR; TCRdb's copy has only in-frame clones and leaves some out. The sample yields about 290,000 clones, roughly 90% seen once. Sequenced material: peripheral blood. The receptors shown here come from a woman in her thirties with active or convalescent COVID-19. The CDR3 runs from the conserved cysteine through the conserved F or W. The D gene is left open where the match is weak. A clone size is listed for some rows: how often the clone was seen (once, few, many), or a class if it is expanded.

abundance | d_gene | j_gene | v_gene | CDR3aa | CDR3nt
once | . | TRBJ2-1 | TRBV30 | CARARESSYNEQFF | TGTGCCCGAGCCCGGGAGAGCTCCTACAATGAGCAGTTCTTC
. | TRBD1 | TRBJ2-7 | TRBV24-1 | CATSDSRDRVGDEQYF | TGTGCCACCAGTGATTCCCGGGACAGGGTGGGAGACGAGCAGTACTTC
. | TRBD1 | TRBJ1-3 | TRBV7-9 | CASSARDRGTGNTIYF | TGTGCCAGCAGCGCCCGGGACAGGGGAACTGGAAACACCATATATTTT
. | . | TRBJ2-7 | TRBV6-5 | CASSSLGRAYEQYF | TGTGCCAGCAGTTCCTTGGGGAGAGCCTACGAGCAGTACTTC
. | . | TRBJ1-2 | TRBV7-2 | CASSPEANYGYTF | TGTGCCAGCAGCCCCGAGGCCAACTATGGCTACACCTTC
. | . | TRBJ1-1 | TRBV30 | CAWSVSRATEAFF | TGTGCCTGGAGTGTAAGTAGAGCCACTGAAGCTTTCTTT
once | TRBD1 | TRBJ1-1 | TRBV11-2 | CASSSTGVSEAFF | TGTGCCAGCAGCTCTACAGGGGTCTCTGAAGCTTTCTTT
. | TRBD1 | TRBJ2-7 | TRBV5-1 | CASSLWTGVNSEQYF | TGCGCCAGCAGCTTGTGGACAGGGGTGAATAGCGAGCAGTACTTC
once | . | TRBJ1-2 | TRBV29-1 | CSVDRQENLPNYGYTF | TGCAGCGTTGATCGACAGGAAAATCTCCCTAACTATGGCTACACCTTC
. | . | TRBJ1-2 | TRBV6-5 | CAGRTGGGSGYTF | TGTGCCGGCCGGACGGGCGGGGGCAGTGGCTACACCTTC
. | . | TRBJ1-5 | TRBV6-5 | CASRNPLYSNQPQHF | TGTGCCAGCAGAAACCCCCTATATAGCAATCAGCCCCAGCATTTT
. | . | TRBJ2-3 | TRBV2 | CASTQGGGSTDTQYF | TGTGCCAGCACCCAAGGGGGGGGCTCGACAGATACGCAGTATTTT
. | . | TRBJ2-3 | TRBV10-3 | CAISESGGPSVTDTQYF | TGTGCCATCAGTGAGTCGGGGGGGCCCTCAGTAACAGATACGCAGTATTTT
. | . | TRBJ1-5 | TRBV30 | CAWSLGGGGNQPQHF | TGTGCCTGGAGTTTGGGCGGAGGGGGCAATCAGCCCCAGCATTTT
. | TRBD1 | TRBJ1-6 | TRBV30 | CAWSGRTGDYNSPLHF | TGTGCCTGGAGTGGCCGGACAGGAGATTATAATTCACCCCTCCACTTT
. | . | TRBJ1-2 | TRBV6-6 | CASSYTGNYGYTF | TGTGCCAGCAGTTACACGGGGAACTATGGCTACACCTTC
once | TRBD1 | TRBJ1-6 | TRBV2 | CASSDRDSHMPLHF | TGTGCCAGCAGTGACCGGGACAGCCACATGCCCCTCCACTTT
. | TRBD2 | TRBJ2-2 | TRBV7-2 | CASSSNLAGGPANTGELFF | TGTGCCAGCAGCTCGAATCTAGCGGGGGGACCCGCGAACACCGGGGAGCTGTTTTTT
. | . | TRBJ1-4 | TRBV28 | CATSDEKLFF | TGTGCCACCTCTGATGAAAAACTGTTTTTT
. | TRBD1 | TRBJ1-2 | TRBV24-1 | CATSDNSGTGYGYTF | TGTGCCACCAGTGACAATTCCGGGACAGGCTATGGCTACACCTTC
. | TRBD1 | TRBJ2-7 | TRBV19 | CASSLDRGGEQYF | TGTGCCAGTAGTCTCGACAGGGGTGGCGAGCAGTACTTC
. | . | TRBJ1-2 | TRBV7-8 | CASSFQGWDYGYTF | TGTGCCAGCAGCTTCCAGGGGTGGGACTATGGCTACACCTTC
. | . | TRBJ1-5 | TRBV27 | CASRPPDPGPQHF | TGTGCCAGCAGACCACCCGATCCGGGGCCCCAGCATTTT
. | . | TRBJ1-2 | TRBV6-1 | CASSESGEGDYGYTF | TGTGCCAGCAGTGAATCTGGAGAGGGAGACTATGGCTACACCTTC
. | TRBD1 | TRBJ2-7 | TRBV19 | CASSIDRGAYEQYF | TGTGCCAGTAGTATCGACAGGGGGGCTTACGAGCAGTACTTC
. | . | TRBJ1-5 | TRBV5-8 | CASSPGSARNQPQHF | TGTGCCAGCAGCCCCGGTTCGGCGCGGAATCAGCCCCAGCATTTT
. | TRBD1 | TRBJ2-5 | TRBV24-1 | CATSDFRTGEETQYF | TGTGCCACCAGTGATTTTAGGACAGGGGAAGAGACCCAGTACTTC
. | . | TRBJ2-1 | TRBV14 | CASSQDRVSEQFF | TGTGCCAGCAGCCAAGATCGAGTATCCGAGCAGTTCTTC
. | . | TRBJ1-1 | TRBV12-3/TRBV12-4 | CASSFNVGLEAFF | TGTGCCAGCAGTTTTAATGTGGGGCTGGAAGCTTTCTTT
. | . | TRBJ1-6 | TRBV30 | CAWSVRAGRNSPLHF | TGTGCCTGGAGTGTACGAGCGGGGAGGAATTCACCCCTCCACTTT
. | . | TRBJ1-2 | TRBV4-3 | CASSQGTYADYGYTF | TGCGCCAGCAGCCAGGGGACATACGCGGACTATGGCTACACCTTC
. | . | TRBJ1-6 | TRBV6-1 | CASSGTDGSSYNSPLHF | TGTGCCAGCAGTGGGACTGACGGGAGCTCCTATAATTCACCCCTCCACTTT
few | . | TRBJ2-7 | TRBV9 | CASSVQASSYEQYF | TGTGCCAGCAGCGTCCAGGCAAGCTCCTACGAGCAGTACTTC
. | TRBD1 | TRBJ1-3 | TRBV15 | CATSTGQGANTIYF | TGTGCCACCAGCACCGGACAGGGTGCAAACACCATATATTTT
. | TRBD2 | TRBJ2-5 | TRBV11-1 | CASSSLAGAGETQYF | TGTGCCAGCAGCTCCCTAGCGGGGGCGGGAGAGACCCAGTACTTC
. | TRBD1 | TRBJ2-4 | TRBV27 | CASSARDSTIQYF | TGTGCCAGCAGTGCCCGGGACAGCACCATTCAGTACTTC
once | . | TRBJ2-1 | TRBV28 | CASSPDINGEQFF | TGTGCCAGCAGTCCCGACATAAACGGTGAGCAGTTCTTC
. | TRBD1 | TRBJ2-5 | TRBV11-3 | CASSGTAQETQYF | TGTGCCAGCTCCGGGACAGCACAAGAGACCCAGTACTTC
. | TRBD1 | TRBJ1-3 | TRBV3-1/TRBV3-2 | CASSQDRGGWGSGNTIYF | TGTGCCAGCAGCCAAGATCGAGGGGGCTGGGGGTCTGGAAACACCATATATTTT
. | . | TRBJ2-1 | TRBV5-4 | CASSLGGGEQFF | TGTGCCAGCAGCCTGGGAGGGGGTGAGCAGTTCTTC
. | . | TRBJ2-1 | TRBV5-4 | CASSRAGLSSYNEQFF | TGTGCCAGCAGTAGAGCGGGCCTTAGCTCCTACAATGAGCAGTTCTTC
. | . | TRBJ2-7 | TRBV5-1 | CASSPGGHEQYF | TGCGCCAGCAGCCCGGGGGGCCACGAGCAGTACTTC